Listed below are T cell receptor beta chains from one sample, sequenced in a study of cytotoxic CD8 clonotypes in ibrutinib-treated CLL. Only in-frame clones appear in the TCRdb table, and some are missing; sequencing was by immunoSEQ multiplex PCR. The table has over 120,000 clones, 80% seen once. This sample comprised PBMCs, obtained after 36 months of ibrutinib treatment. These receptors all stem from a human donor with chronic lymphocytic leukemia. Both conserved end residues are part of each CDR3. A D gene is named only where the DNA matches it firmly. Part of the rows lack a size; the others show once, few, many or a class for expanded clones.

TRBD2	once	TRBJ2-3	TRBV29-1	TGCAGCGTTGCTGGCCAAAGAGCGGGGCGCACAGATACGCAGTATTTT	CSVAGQRAGRTDTQYF
NA	few	TRBJ2-5	TRBV5-1	TGCGCCAGCAGAGACTACAGTGGGGAGACCCAGTACTTC	CASRDYSGETQYF
TRBD1	NA	TRBJ2-1	TRBV10-3	TGTGCCATCAGTGAGTCTGGACAGGGGGCCAGTGAGCAGTTCTTC	CAISESGQGASEQFF
NA	NA	TRBJ1-2	TRBV27	TGTGCCAGCAGTTCGGGACCGATGACGAACTATGGCTACACCTTC	CASSSGPMTNYGYTF
NA	NA	TRBJ2-4	TRBV18	TGTGCCAGCTCACCACCGGGGGGGCAGGACATTCAGTACTTC	CASSPPGGQDIQYF
NA	NA	TRBJ2-1	TRBV2	TGTGCCAGCTTCTCCGATCGAGACAATGAGCAGTTCTTC	CASFSDRDNEQFF
NA	once	TRBJ1-3	TRBV6-6	TGTGCCAGCACGACGGGGCCTCACTCTGGAAACACCATATATTTT	CASTTGPHSGNTIYF
NA	NA	TRBJ2-7	TRBV7-9	TGTGCCAGCAGCCTAAGGACCGAGGCCTACGAGCAGTACTTC	CASSLRTEAYEQYF
NA	NA	TRBJ1-2	TRBV6-5	TGTGCCAGCAGTTACTTGGGGATCGGTAACTATGGCTACACCTTC	CASSYLGIGNYGYTF
NA	NA	TRBJ2-1	TRBV29-1	TGCAGCGTTCGGCAGCCGCAATCCTACAATGAGCAGTTCTTC	CSVRQPQSYNEQFF
TRBD1	NA	TRBJ2-7	TRBV14	TGTGCCAGCAGCCCCTCGCTGTGGACAGGGGCCACCTACGAGCAGTACTTC	CASSPSLWTGATYEQYF
NA	once	TRBJ2-3	TRBV6-6	TGTGCCAGTCAGACCACAGATACGCAGTATTTT	CASQTTDTQYF
NA	NA	TRBJ1-1	TRBV28	TGTGCCAGCAGTTTAGACCCAAAAGGGGCTACCGAAGCTTTCTTT	CASSLDPKGATEAFF
NA	NA	TRBJ2-7	TRBV27	TGTGCCAGCAGTCCGGGACTCCGCTACGAGCAGTACTTC	CASSPGLRYEQYF
NA	NA	TRBJ2-7	TRBV7-3	TGTGCCAGCAGCCGCGGGACAGACCACGAGCAGTACTTC	CASSRGTDHEQYF
TRBD1	NA	TRBJ1-3	TRBV5-5	TGTGCCAGCAGCTTCTATCGGACAGGGAGCGGAAACACCATATATTTT	CASSFYRTGSGNTIYF
NA	NA	TRBJ1-3	TRBV4-2	TGTGCCAGCAGCCAAGATCTAGCAGATTCTGGAAACACCATATATTTT	CASSQDLADSGNTIYF
NA	NA	TRBJ1-2	TRBV4-1	TGCGCCAGCAGCCAAAGGCAGGGCATCTATGGCTACACCTTC	CASSQRQGIYGYTF
NA	NA	TRBJ2-5	TRBV2	TGTGCCAGCAAAGGTAGTCCAGACAGTTCGCGGGGTACCCAGTACTTC	CASKGSPDSSRGTQYF
TRBD2	NA	TRBJ2-2	TRBV2	TGTGCCAGCAGTGACGCGCTAGCGGGGTACACCGGGGAGCTGTTTTTT	CASSDALAGYTGELFF
NA	once	TRBJ1-2	TRBV19	TGTGCCAGTAGAAATCGGGGGCTTGATGGCTACACCTTC	CASRNRGLDGYTF
NA	few	TRBJ1-1	TRBV29-1	TGCAGCGTTCTAGAGCGGGGGCGAGAAGCTTTCTTT	CSVLERGREAFF
NA	NA	TRBJ1-1	TRBV10-3	TGTGCCATCAGTGGAGCCATGCGAGGGTACACTGAAGCTTTCTTT	CAISGAMRGYTEAFF
NA	NA	TRBJ2-7	TRBV6-6	TGTGCCAGCACCATGACAGTGCCCCCCTACGAGCAGTACTTC	CASTMTVPPYEQYF
NA	NA	TRBJ1-2	TRBV27	TGTGCCAGCAGGGGGGGCAGGGCCTATGGCTACACCTTC	CASRGGRAYGYTF
NA	NA	TRBJ1-1	TRBV13	TGTGCCAGCAGCTTACAGGGATTTTACACTGAAGCTTTCTTT	CASSLQGFYTEAFF
NA	once	TRBJ2-3	TRBV11-3	TGTGCCAGCAGCTTAAGCCGAAGTCCAGGCGCAGATACGCAGTATTTT	CASSLSRSPGADTQYF
NA	NA	TRBJ1-4	TRBV7-9	TGTGCCAGCAGCTTAGGCTGGGAATGGGAAAAACTGTTTTTT	CASSLGWEWEKLFF
TRBD1	NA	TRBJ1-4	TRBV5-1	TGCGCCAGCAGACTTAGACAGGGGGCTGTCCATGAAAAACTGTTTTTT	CASRLRQGAVHEKLFF
NA	NA	TRBJ2-2	TRBV27	TGTGCCAGCAGTTTCACAGGGTACGGGGAGCTGTTTTTT	CASSFTGYGELFF
TRBD2	NA	TRBJ2-5	TRBV15	TGTGCCACCAGCAGGGGACTAGCGGGAGAGACCCAGTACTTC	CATSRGLAGETQYF
NA	few	TRBJ1-2	TRBV10-3	TGTGCCATCAGTGAGTCTACGAGGGTAAACTATGGCTACACCTTC	CAISESTRVNYGYTF
NA	NA	TRBJ1-5	TRBV28	TGTGCCAGCAGGGGCAGGGGAGCCAATCAGCCCCAGCATTTT	CASRGRGANQPQHF
TRBD1	NA	TRBJ1-1	TRBV9	TGTGCCAGCAGAGAAAACCCGGGACAGGGGATGGCTTTCTTT	CASRENPGQGMAFF
TRBD2	NA	TRBJ2-1	TRBV30	TGTGCCTGGAGTAAGACTAGCGTCGATGAGCAGTTCTTC	CAWSKTSVDEQFF
TRBD1	NA	TRBJ2-3	TRBV19	TGTGCCAGTAGTTTTACTCAGGGGGTTGCGGGCACAGATACGCAGTATTTT	CASSFTQGVAGTDTQYF
NA	NA	TRBJ1-1	TRBV4-2	TGTGCCAGCAGCTTGGTTCCGGGGATAAACACTGAAGCTTTCTTT	CASSLVPGINTEAFF
TRBD2	NA	TRBJ2-5	TRBV7-8	TGTGCCAGCAGCTTGGCCCGGGAAGCTAGCGGGAGGGCGGCGACCCAGTACTTC	CASSLAREASGRAATQYF
NA	NA	TRBJ1-5	TRBV28	TGTGCCAGCAGTTTTTCCGGGGGCATCAATCAGCCCCAGCATTTT	CASSFSGGINQPQHF
TRBD1	few	TRBJ2-7	TRBV29-1	TGCAGCGTTTCCGGGACAGGGTCCTACGAGCAGTACTTC	CSVSGTGSYEQYF
NA	NA	TRBJ1-5	TRBV4-1	TGCGCCAGCAGGGACGGGGCAGGGTATAGCAATCAGCCCCAGCATTTT	CASRDGAGYSNQPQHF
NA	NA	TRBJ2-7	TRBV4-1	TGCGCCAGCAGCCAAGATCTTCGGGTGGTCGGGGTTTACGAGCAGTACTTC	CASSQDLRVVGVYEQYF